A single sample gave rise to the 20 T cell receptor beta chains below, sequenced in a study of blood T cells in healthy people across ages. The authors ran a second PCR of roughly 6 to 12 cycles using a sample-barcoded 5' primer and a J-beta primer mix. TCRdb fed the 5' RACE reads into MiXCR, producing one record per CDR3 protein. The profile shows around 1,000,000 distinct CDR3 sequences, less than 25% of them singletons. This sample was also put to use in a study of T cells of mothers and their children.

Source material: blood. All receptors come from a girl aged 2-9 years in good health.

The chain combines TRBV28 with TRBJ2-4, with 10 bases fitting TRBD2. Germline V lookup: CDR1 MDHEN, CDR2 SYDVKM. After removal of 5 bases from V and 6 bases from J, the junction contained 4 bases not matched to a gene. The CDR3 is 14 amino acids. CDR3 region: CASSQSGRGNIQYF. The CDR3 coding sequence is TGTGCCAGCAGTCAAAGCGGGAGGGGAAACATTCAGTACTTC.

This clonotype was seen a few times. The chain combines TRBV6-2 or TRBV6-3 with TRBJ2-3; D is undetermined. This CDR3 is 12 amino acids long. V shed 11 bases and J shed 2 bases, with 11 bases lying between them. Germline V gives CDR1 MNHEY, CDR2 SVGEGT. The CDR3 spells CAAAPLTDTQYF. DNA of the CDR3: TGTGCCGCCGCCCCACTCACAGATACGCAGTATTTT.

This clonotype was counted a few times. The V and J genes are TRBV12-3 or TRBV12-4 and TRBJ2-7, with D perhaps given as TRBD1 or TRBD2 (5 bases each). Trimming cost V 5 bases and J 3 bases, with 29 bases left between them. The CDR3 sequence is 19 residues long. The CDR3 is CASSPLGPTSERSYYEQYF. CDR3 sequence (DNA): TGTGCCAGCAGTCCCCTGGGACCGACCTCCGAGCGGTCTTACTACGAGCAGTACTTC.

The chain uses TRBV28 and TRBJ1-5; 10 positions match TRBD1. The length of the CDR3 is 16 residues. Germline values: CDR1 MDHEN, CDR2 SYDVKM. J was trimmed by 4 bases and V by 5 bases; bases with no gene match: 8. CDR3 in amino acids: CASSTPRTGGNQPQHF. Here the CDR3 DNA reads TGTGCCAGCAGTACCCCCAGGACAGGGGGAAATCAGCCCCAGCATTTT.

This clonotype was seen a few times. The rearrangement joins TRBV20-1 to TRBJ2-7; D tentatively reads TRBD1 or TRBD2 (6 bases each). CDR1 and CDR2 (germline): DFQATT, SNEGSKA (reference sequence). The CDR3 has 14 amino acids. The V end was cut by 3 bases, the J end by 5 bases, with 17 bases between. As DNA, the CDR3 is TGCAGTGCTAGGGACGGGGGCTTCATTAACGAGCAGTACTTC. Amino acids: CSARDGGFINEQYF.

The chain combines TRBV5-4 with TRBJ2-1; no definite D call. The CDR3 covers 11 residues. V was clipped by 2 bases and J by 9 bases, with 6 bases between them. CDR1 and CDR2 (germline): SGHNT, YYREEE (reference sequence). The CDR3 loop is CASSFELEQFF. DNA for the CDR3: TGTGCCAGCAGCTTCGAACTTGAGCAGTTCTTC.

CDR3 sequence reads: CASSLRLPGETQYF. DNA of the CDR3: TGTGCCAGCAGCTTGCGGCTTCCTGGGGAGACCCAGTACTTC. The rearrangement uses TRBV5-5 and TRBJ2-5; D uncertain. The CDR3 has 14 residues. From germline, CDR1 is SGHKS and CDR2 YYEKEE (reference sequence). Between the trimmed V and J ends, which lost 1 base and 5 bases, there was a span of 12 bases. The full variable domain, completed using reference TRBV5-5 and TRBJ2-5, is DAGVTQSPTHLIKTRGQQVTLRCSPISGHKSVSWYQQVLGQGPQFIFQYYEKEERGRGNFPDRFSARQFPNYSSELNVNALLLGDSALYLCASSLRLPGETQYFGPGTRLLVL.

This clonotype was observed a few times. The rearrangement links TRBV6-2 or TRBV6-3 to TRBJ1-1; 7 bases match TRBD1. The junction had 10 bases not matched to a gene; V was cut back by 4 bases and J by 5 bases. Germline V gene lookup returns CDR1 MNHEY and CDR2 SVGEGT. This CDR3 spans 15 amino acids. CDR3 coding DNA: TGTGCCAGCAGTTCGTTGAGACAGGGAGAGACTGAAGCTTTCTTT. This sequence encodes CASSSLRQGETEAFF.

There are a few counts of this clonotype. J is TRBJ2-5 and V is TRBV7-9, with D perhaps matching TRBD1 or TRBD2 (5 bases each). The V end lost 5 bases, the J end lost 5 bases, and 21 bases lay between the germline ends. The CDR3 is 16 residues long. Germline V CDR1 and CDR2: SEHNR, FQNEAQ (reference sequence). The CDR3 DNA reads TGTGCCAGCAGCGAACGGGACCCACTATCCCAGGAGACCCAGTACTTC. Amino acid sequence: CASSERDPLSQETQYF.

This clonotype appeared a few times. The chain carries TRBV5-1 and TRBJ1-3, with TRBD1 as a possible D gene (5 bases). CDR1 SGHRS and CDR2 YFSETQ come from the germline V gene. Trimming removed 0 bases at V and 8 bases at J, with 15 bases between. The CDR3 covers 15 residues. DNA for the CDR3: TGCGCCAGCAGCTTGGAAGCAGGGAGGTGGGACACCATATATTTT. This sequence encodes CASSLEAGRWDTIYF.

The rearrangement links TRBV6-6 to TRBJ1-2; 7 bases map to TRBD1. Trimming at V came to 6 bases and at J to 4 bases, leaving 11 bases not matched to a gene. CDR3 length: 15 residues. The germline gives CDR1 MNHNY, CDR2 SVGAGI (reference sequence). The CDR3 protein is CASSHRGDSVYGYTF. For the CDR3, the DNA is TGTGCCAGCAGCCATCGGGGGGACAGTGTCTATGGCTACACCTTC.

This clonotype showed up just a few times. The chain combines TRBV20-1 with TRBJ2-3, with TRBD2 identical over 15 bases. V lost 6 bases to trimming and J lost 3 bases; unmatched junction nucleotides: 7. The CDR3 contains 16 residues. Germline CDR1 is DFQATT and CDR2 is SNEGSKA (reference sequence). The chain's CDR3 is CSARWTSGGVTDTQYF. The CDR3 DNA reads TGCAGTGCCAGATGGACTAGCGGGGGGGTTACAGATACGCAGTATTTT.

The chain links TRBV2 to TRBJ2-7; 11 bases are a match to TRBD2. Trimming took 4 bases from V and 6 from J; bases not matched to a gene: 2. From germline, CDR1 is SNHLY and CDR2 FYNNEI. CDR3 length equals 13 residues. The CDR3 is CASSVLAGAEQYF. The CDR3 DNA follows: TGTGCCAGCAGTGTACTAGCGGGAGCCGAGCAGTACTTC.

The CDR3 sequence is CASSEAGGRYF. CDR3 DNA: TGTGCCAGCAGTGAAGCGGGGGGTAGGTACTTC. The chain combines TRBV25-1 with TRBJ2-7, with 8 positions matching TRBD2. V trimming: 2 bases; J trimming: 12 bases; junction bases outside the gene matches: 3. The CDR3 runs 11 residues. In germline, CDR1 is MGHDK, CDR2 SYGVNS.

This rearrangement joins TRBV5-6 to TRBJ2-5; tentative D call: TRBD1 (6 bases). This CDR3 is 17 amino acids long. V shed 2 bases and J shed 4 bases, with 21 bases lying between them. The germline V gene has CDR1 SGHDT and CDR2 YYEEEE. The CDR3 coding sequence is TGTGCCAGCAGCTTTAGGGGGTTGATAGCAGCTAGAGAGACCCAGTACTTC. Protein sequence: CASSFRGLIAARETQYF.

The CDR3 DNA follows: TGTGCCAGCAGCTTAAGATCTAGCTGGGGCACAGATACGCAGTATTTT. Translated, it gives CASSLRSSWGTDTQYF. This chain uses TRBV7-3 with TRBJ2-3, with D tentatively TRBD2 (5 bases). Trimming cost V 1 base and J 1 base, with 12 bases left between them. CDR1 SGHTA and CDR2 FQGTGA come from the germline V gene. This CDR3 has 16 residues.

The CDR3 DNA is TGCAGTGCTCTCAGGGACCCGAACACTGAAGCTTTCTTT. This codes for CSALRDPNTEAFF. The chain joins TRBV20-1 to TRBJ1-1; possibly TRBD1 for D (5 bases). Per germline, CDR1 DFQATT and CDR2 SNEGSKA (reference sequence). The CDR3 is made up of 13 amino acids. The V and J ends lost 5 bases and 1 base respectively, with 11 bases between them.

This clonotype came up a few times. The chain is built from TRBV2 and TRBJ2-7; D gene ambiguous. Germline V lookup: CDR1 SNHLY, CDR2 FYNNEI. V gave up 7 bases and J gave up 0 bases, with 10 bases separating them. This CDR3 comprises 13 residues. DNA for the CDR3: TGTGCCAGCAAGGACGATAGCTCCTACGAGCAGTACTTC. Protein sequence: CASKDDSSYEQYF.

DNA for the CDR3: TGTGCCAGCAGCTTAGAGGTCAGGTTCGGGACAGATACGCAGTATTTT. Its protein product is CASSLEVRFGTDTQYF. J is TRBJ2-3 and V is TRBV7-2; D unresolved. The germline V and J ends were trimmed by 1 base and 3 bases, with 14 bases remaining between them. The CDR3 consists of 16 residues. The germline V gene encodes CDR1 SGHTA and CDR2 FQGNSA.

This clonotype was counted ten times or more. This rearrangement joins TRBV11-2 to TRBJ2-5, with D uncertain. The J call could be wrong; TRBJ2-7 is a better fit for the DNA end. Germline assignment: CDR1 SGHAT and CDR2 FQNNGV. This CDR3 region has 11 residues. CDR3 nucleotide sequence: TGTGCCAGCAGTCATGACTACGAGCAGTACTTC. Translation gives CASSHDYEQYF.